The rows below give T cell receptor beta chains drawn from one sample of a study of breast tumors, draining lymph nodes, adjacent tissues. TCRdb redid the calling of the multiplex PCR reads with MiXCR, one entry per CDR3 protein. The repertoire includes tens of thousands of distinct CDR3 sequences, 60% to 75% of them detected once, and 20% to 30% sits in the top ten. The sample consisted of tumor-adjacent breast tissue. These receptors were collected from a female donor with breast cancer. Some clones in this sample may be carry-over from other donors' samples. Each CDR3 is given with its conserved first and last residue. A D gene is named only where the DNA matches it firmly. Size is stated for part of the rows, as once, few or many counts, or as a class when the clone is expanded.

size	V	D	J	DNA	CDR3
.	TRBV12-3/TRBV12-4	.	TRBJ1-6	TGTGCCAGCAGTTTAGAGGGGAACAATTCACCCCTCCACTTT	CASSLEGNNSPLHF
.	TRBV20-1	.	TRBJ2-3	TGCAGTGCTAGTCCTAGTTGGAGCACAGATACGCAGTATTTT	CSASPSWSTDTQYF
once	TRBV20-1	TRBD1	TRBJ2-1	TGCAGTGCTACAGGGGGCTCCTACAATGAGCAGTTCTTC	CSATGGSYNEQFF
.	TRBV20-1	TRBD1	TRBJ2-1	TGCAGTGCTATGGGACAGGGGTATGAGCAGTTCTTC	CSAMGQGYEQFF
.	TRBV20-1	.	TRBJ2-1	TGCAGTGCTAGTCAGGTGGAACAGTTCTTC	CSASQVEQFF
once	TRBV27	TRBD1	TRBJ1-2	TGTGCCGGCCAGTCGACGGCGATAAAGCCGGGACAGCACAACTATGGCTACCCCTTC	CAGQSTAIKPGQHNYGYPF
.	TRBV6-5	TRBD1	TRBJ2-2	TGTGCCAGCAGTTATTTGAAGCCGGGACAGGGGAGCACCGGGGAGCTGTTTTTT	CASSYLKPGQGSTGELFF
.	TRBV11-2	TRBD2	TRBJ2-3	TGTGCCAGCAGCCCGACTAGCGGGAGCTTTACGCAGTATTTT	CASSPTSGSFTQYF
.	TRBV7-2	.	TRBJ2-7	TGTGCCAGCAGCTTAAACTCCTACGAGCAGTGCTTC	CASSLNSYEQCF
.	TRBV6-1	.	TRBJ2-5	TGTGCCAGCAGTGAAACCCAAAGTCAAGAGACCCAGTACTTC	CASSETQSQETQYF
few	TRBV7-2	TRBD2	TRBJ2-7	TGTGCCAGCAGCTTAGTAACGGCGGGAGACGAGCAGTACTTC	CASSLVTAGDEQYF
.	TRBV2	TRBD1	TRBJ1-2	TGTGCCAGCAAAGGTCAGGGGGCGGATGGCTACACCTTC	CASKGQGADGYTF
once	TRBV2	.	TRBJ2-7	TGTGCCAGCAGTGACCCGGGCCGGGGGGCCAACGAGCAGTACTTC	CASSDPGRGANEQYF
.	TRBV7-9	.	TRBJ2-2	TGTGCCAGCGGAAGAGGGGGCACCGGGGAGCTGTTTTTT	CASGRGGTGELFF
.	TRBV12-3/TRBV12-4	.	TRBJ2-1	TGTGCCAGCACCACCAGCGGTAGCTCCTACAATGAGCAGTTCTTC	CASTTSGSSYNEQFF
.	TRBV25-1	TRBD1	TRBJ1-5	TGTGCCAGCAGAGGACAGGGGGCTAACGGCAATCAGCCCCAGCATTTT	CASRGQGANGNQPQHF
.	TRBV15	.	TRBJ1-5	TGTGCCACCAGCAGAGCGGGCAGGGGTTATAGCAATCAGCCCCAGCATTTT	CATSRAGRGYSNQPQHF
.	TRBV29-1	TRBD2	TRBJ2-7	TGCAGCGTTGAAGTCCTTAGCGGGAGGGCCTTGGTGAGCTCCTACGAGCAGTACTTC	CSVEVLSGRALVSSYEQYF
few	TRBV29-1	.	TRBJ1-2	TGCAGCGTTATCGGGGCAGAACTAACGCGAGGCTACACCTTC	CSVIGAELTRGYTF
.	TRBV28	.	TRBJ2-3	TGTGCCAGCAAAAGGGACCGGACGCAGTATTTT	CASKRDRTQYF
.	TRBV6-5	TRBD2	TRBJ2-5	TGTGCCAGCAGTTATGGACTAGAAAAAGAGACCCAGTACTTC	CASSYGLEKETQYF
.	TRBV3-1	.	TRBJ1-4	TGTGCCAGCAGCCGGGTGGTGTCAGATAACGAAAAACTGTTTTTT	CASSRVVSDNEKLFF
medium-sized	TRBV20-1	TRBD1	TRBJ2-1	TGCAGTGCTCTCCGGACAGGGGGCTCCTACAATGAGCAGTTCTTC	CSALRTGGSYNEQFF
medium-sized	TRBV7-3	TRBD1	TRBJ2-7	TGTGCCAGCAGCCAGACAGGGGGCGCGAGGTACTTC	CASSQTGGARYF
medium-sized	TRBV5-1	TRBD1	TRBJ2-7	TGCGCCAGCAGCACCGGACAGGGGTCCCCCTACGAGCAGTACTTC	CASSTGQGSPYEQYF
medium-sized	TRBV5-1	TRBD1	TRBJ2-7	TGCGCCAGCAGCGGGGCCACAGGGGGCATTGACGAGCAGTACTTC	CASSGATGGIDEQYF
.	TRBV15	.	TRBJ2-7	TGTGCCACCAGCAGACCGGGGGAAATCGAGCAGTACTTC	CATSRPGEIEQYF
.	TRBV3-1	TRBD1	TRBJ1-6	TGTGCCAGCAGCCAAGCTGACAGGGGGACCCTCCACTTT	CASSQADRGTLHF
medium-sized	TRBV2	.	TRBJ2-1	TGTGCCAGCAGTGAATGGTCTGAGCAGTTCTTC	CASSEWSEQFF
few	TRBV2	.	TRBJ1-1	TGTGCCAGCAGTGAAGCCCCCTCATTGACTGAAGCTTTCTTT	CASSEAPSLTEAFF
.	TRBV20-1	.	TRBJ1-3	TGCAGTGCTAGAGATAGCAGGGCCGGAAACACCATATATTTT	CSARDSRAGNTIYF
medium-sized	TRBV5-1	TRBD2	TRBJ2-2	TGCGCCAGCAGCTCACTAGCGGGAGTGGGGGACCGGGAGCTGTTTTTT	CASSSLAGVGDRELFF
.	TRBV7-9	.	TRBJ2-2	TGTGCCAGCAGCTCCGACCGAGGGGGTAAGAACACCGGGGAGCTGTTTTTT	CASSSDRGGKNTGELFF
.	TRBV7-3	.	TRBJ2-2	TGTGCCAGCAGCCTCTCTGCAGGGGTCACCGGGGAGCTGTTTTTT	CASSLSAGVTGELFF
few	TRBV20-1	.	TRBJ1-1	TGCAGTGCTAGCGCACAGGCGAACACTGAAGCTTTCTTT	CSASAQANTEAFF
.	TRBV5-6	.	TRBJ2-3	TGTGCCAGCAGCTCGGCACGAAGGGATACGCAGTATTTT	CASSSARRDTQYF
.	TRBV5-1	.	TRBJ1-3	TGCGCCAGCAGCTCGGTGGGGGGCTCTGGAAACACCATATATTTT	CASSSVGGSGNTIYF
.	TRBV19	TRBD2	TRBJ2-2	TGTGCCAGTAGTATCCAACTAGCGGGAGTCGGGGAGCTGTTTTTT	CASSIQLAGVGELFF